Listed below are T cell receptor beta chains from one sample, sequenced in a study of Ad26.COV2.S vaccination and SARS-CoV-2 variants. The method was immunoSEQ multiplex PCR; TCRdb's version includes in-frame clones alone and lacks a portion of them. The sample holds just over 350,000 clones; 80% to 90% are singletons and the top ten take less than 4%. The sample in question was peripheral blood, obtained in a trial of Ad26.COV2.S vaccine versus placebo. The receptors come from a person between 18 and 60 years old who received the Ad26.COV2.S COVID-19 vaccine or a placebo. The CDR3 runs from the conserved cysteine through the conserved F or W. A D gene is named only where the DNA matches it firmly. Some rows mark clone size as missing; the rest say once, few, many or name a class of expanded clone.

d_call j_call clone_size v_call cdr3_aa cdr3_nt
TRBD1 TRBJ1-1 . TRBV30 CAWSAYIGQGNLRFTEAFF TGTGCCTGGAGCGCGTACATAGGACAGGGGAATTTGCGGTTCACTGAAGCTTTCTTT
. TRBJ2-7 . TRBV5-1 CASSFTGAPYEQYF TGCGCCAGCAGCTTTACGGGGGCCCCTTACGAGCAGTACTTC
TRBD1 TRBJ1-1 . TRBV3-1/TRBV3-2 CASNHRDRGTEAFF TGTGCCAGCAACCACCGGGACAGGGGCACTGAAGCTTTCTTT
. TRBJ2-7 . TRBV19 CASSVRTVTYEQYF TGTGCCAGTAGTGTCCGGACAGTCACCTACGAGCAGTACTTC
. TRBJ1-4 . TRBV18 CASSPYREGEKLFF TGTGCCAGCTCACCATACAGGGAAGGTGAAAAACTGTTTTTT
. TRBJ1-1 . TRBV19 CASTPTPYPLNTEAFF TGTGCCAGTACCCCCACACCCTACCCTCTGAACACTGAAGCTTTCTTT
. TRBJ1-2 . TRBV14 CASSQDRFRGYGYTF TGTGCCAGCAGCCAAGATCGGTTCAGGGGTTATGGCTACACCTTC
. TRBJ1-2 . TRBV30 CAWSVRGGGYTF TGTGCCTGGAGTGTACGTGGCGGCGGCTACACCTTC
. TRBJ2-2 . TRBV7-8 CASTHGLGNTGELFF TGTGCCAGCACCCACGGGTTGGGGAACACCGGGGAGCTGTTTTTT
. TRBJ1-2 . TRBV6-5 CASSYSGTPGGYTF TGTGCCAGCAGTTACTCCGGGACCCCAGGGGGCTACACCTTC
. TRBJ1-6 once TRBV5-1 CASSLEFTGGNSPLHF TGCGCCAGCAGCCTCGAGTTTACCGGGGGAAATTCACCCCTCCACTTT
TRBD1 TRBJ1-1 . TRBV6-5 CASRTGGFSTEAFF TGTGCCAGCAGGACAGGGGGCTTTAGCACTGAAGCTTTCTTT
. TRBJ1-3 . TRBV10-3 CAISTIDGLNSGNTIYF TGTGCCATCAGCACTATAGACGGACTCAACTCTGGAAACACCATATATTTT
TRBD1 TRBJ2-3 . TRBV19 CASSPYGQGTDTQYF TGTGCCAGTAGTCCCTACGGACAGGGCACAGATACGCAGTATTTT
TRBD1 TRBJ2-7 . TRBV4-1 CASSQGPGQSYEQYF TGCGCCAGCAGCCAAGGACCGGGACAGTCCTACGAGCAGTACTTC